Following are 5 T cell receptor beta chains from one sample sequenced in a study of blood T cell repertoires in COVID-19. The method was immunoSEQ multiplex PCR; TCRdb's version includes in-frame clones alone and lacks a portion of them. The data hold approximately 100,000 clones, with approximately 90% observed a single time. Sequenced input: peripheral blood. These receptors were obtained from a woman older than 75 with acute or convalescent COVID-19.

The V and J genes are TRBV5-1 and TRBJ1-3; D call uncertain. CDR3 length equals 14 residues. The V gene's germline CDR1 is SGHRS and CDR2 YFSETQ. V shed 4 bases and J shed 0 bases, with 8 bases lying between them. The CDR3 here is CASSPGSSGNTIYF. Written as DNA, the CDR3 is TGCGCCAGCAGCCCTGGGAGCTCTGGAAACACCATATATTTT.

The chain is built from TRBV4-1 and TRBJ1-2; a possible D gene is TRBD1 (5 bases). CDR1 MGHRA and CDR2 YSYEKL come from the germline V gene. The CDR3 spans 17 residues. Deletions cut 2 bases from V and 4 bases from J, with 20 bases between. The chain's CDR3 is CASSQFQGIALIYGYTF. The CDR3 DNA reads as TGCGCCAGCAGCCAATTCCAGGGCATCGCTCTGATCTATGGCTACACCTTC.

This rearrangement joins TRBV18 to TRBJ1-6, with a weak D call TRBD1 (5 bases). The germline V gene encodes CDR1 KGHSH and CDR2 LQKENI. The CDR3 has 15 residues. V lost 5 bases, J lost 4 bases, and 12 bases lay in between. The DNA for the CDR3 is TGTGCCAGCTCATTAGGGGTACAATATAATTCACCCCTCCACTTT. This encodes CASSLGVQYNSPLHF.

The gene calls are TRBV18 and TRBJ2-5; 9 nucleotides align to TRBD1. CDR1 and CDR2 (germline): KGHSH, LQKENI. The V and J ends lost 6 bases and 1 base, in that order; junction bases with no gene match: 6. This CDR3 region has 15 residues. In DNA form, the CDR3 reads TGTGCCAGCTCTCCTGACAGGGGGGTCCAAGAGACCCAGTACTTC. Protein sequence: CASSPDRGVQETQYF.

This chain uses TRBV18 with TRBJ1-1; D gene unclear. V was shortened by 3 bases and J by 3 bases, with 14 bases between the two germline ends. The CDR3 loop spans 15 amino acids. Germline V gene data show CDR1 as KGHSH and CDR2 as LQKENI. CDR3 residues: CASSPWIGGDTEAFF. DNA for the CDR3: TGTGCCAGCTCACCTTGGATCGGCGGCGACACTGAAGCTTTCTTT. Looking up the rest from reference TRBV18 and TRBJ1-1 gives the full variable domain: NAGVMQNPRHLVRRRGQEARLRCSPMKGHSHVYWYRQLPEEGLKFMVYLQKENIIDESGMPKERFSAEFPKEGPSILRIQQVVRGDSAAYFCASSPWIGGDTEAFFGQGTRLTVV.